The 9 T cell receptor beta chains below all came from one sample that was sequenced in a study of blood T cell repertoires in COVID-19. Produced via immunoSEQ multiplex PCR; TCRdb's table is partial and in-frame only. The table lists 150,000 to 250,000 clones, about 80% of them singletons. Sequenced input: PBMCs or T cells enriched from blood (not recorded which). The origin of the receptors is a man aged 40-49 years who had recovered from COVID-19.

The rearrangement uses TRBV5-4 and TRBJ1-1; TRBD1 matches 7 bases. Germline values: CDR1 SGHNT, CDR2 YYREEE (reference sequence). Trimming took 2 bases from V and 3 from J; bases not matched to a gene: 4. This CDR3 is 14 amino acids long. In nucleotides, the CDR3 is TGTGCCAGCAGCTTCTACAGGGGAGACACTGAAGCTTTCTTT. This codes for CASSFYRGDTEAFF.

The rearrangement uses TRBV29-1 and TRBJ1-2; no clear D. In germline, CDR1 is SQVTM, CDR2 ANQGSEA. The CDR3 is 11 residues long. Trimming pared 2 bases from V and 2 bases from J, leaving 3 bases between. CDR3 nucleotides: TGCAGCGTTGAACGGAACTATGGCTACACCTTC. Encoded protein: CSVERNYGYTF.

The chain is built from TRBV19 and TRBJ1-5; TRBD1 is a possible D gene (6 bases). V was shortened by 7 bases and J by 7 bases, with 11 bases between the two germline ends. The CDR3 has 12 amino acids. Germline V gene sequence: CDR1 LNHDA, CDR2 SQIVND (reference sequence). CDR3 bases: TGTGCCAGTACCACAGGGTACCAGCCCCAGCATTTT. It codes for CASTTGYQPQHF.

The chain couples TRBV7-6 to TRBJ1-1; possibly TRBD1 for D (6 bases). V lost 5 bases and J lost 0, with 16 bases in between. The CDR3 spans 16 residues. From germline, CDR1 is SGHVS and CDR2 FNYEAQ. CDR3 DNA sequence: TGTGCCAGCAGCCTACAGACAGGATTAATGAACACTGAAGCTTTCTTT. It yields the protein CASSLQTGLMNTEAFF.

The chain uses TRBV12-3 or TRBV12-4 and TRBJ2-3; D is ambiguous. Trimming shortened V by 6 bases and J by 1 base, and 8 bases separated the two germline ends. The length of the CDR3 is 13 residues. The CDR3 reads CASSPTRTDTQYF. CDR3 sequence (DNA): TGTGCCAGCAGCCCTACCCGCACAGATACGCAGTATTTT.

The chain couples TRBV7-9 to TRBJ1-3; the match to TRBD1 covers 9 bases. Germline CDR1 reads SEHNR; CDR2 reads FQNEAQ (reference sequence). The V and J ends lost 5 bases and 4 bases, in that order; junction bases with no gene match: 9. There are 16 residues in the CDR3. The CDR3 bases are TGTGCCAGCAGCGCCCCGACAGGGGGTGAGGGAAACACCATATATTTT. Its protein product is CASSAPTGGEGNTIYF.

There are a few counts of this clone. J is TRBJ1-1 and V is TRBV27; a weak D match, TRBD1 (6 bases). The V gene lost 10 bases and the J gene lost 1 base, with 13 bases spanning the gap. Looked up from germline, CDR1 is MNHEY and CDR2 is SMNVEV (reference sequence). This CDR3 comprises 13 residues. The DNA of the CDR3 is TGTGCCACTCCGGGGGGCAGGAACACTGAAGCTTTCTTT. Its translation is CATPGGRNTEAFF.

The rearrangement links TRBV7-9 to TRBJ1-6, with 7 bases lining up with TRBD1. This CDR3 region has 15 residues. The germline gives CDR1 SEHNR, CDR2 FQNEAQ (reference sequence). The ends lost 6 bases at V and 7 bases at J; junction bases unmatched: 9. The CDR3 region is CASSTTTGQNSPLHF. The CDR3 DNA sequence: TGTGCCAGCAGTACAACGACAGGGCAGAATTCACCCCTCCACTTT.

This clone showed up just a few times. The chain couples TRBV7-9 to TRBJ1-1; D is perhaps TRBD1 (6 bases). Deletions cut 5 bases from V and 5 bases from J, with 12 bases between. The CDR3 is 13 residues long. Germline V lookup: CDR1 SEHNR, CDR2 FQNEAQ (reference sequence). In nucleotides, the CDR3 is TGTGCCAGCAGCCCACAGGGTCGGACTGAAGCTTTCTTT. This translates into CASSPQGRTEAFF.